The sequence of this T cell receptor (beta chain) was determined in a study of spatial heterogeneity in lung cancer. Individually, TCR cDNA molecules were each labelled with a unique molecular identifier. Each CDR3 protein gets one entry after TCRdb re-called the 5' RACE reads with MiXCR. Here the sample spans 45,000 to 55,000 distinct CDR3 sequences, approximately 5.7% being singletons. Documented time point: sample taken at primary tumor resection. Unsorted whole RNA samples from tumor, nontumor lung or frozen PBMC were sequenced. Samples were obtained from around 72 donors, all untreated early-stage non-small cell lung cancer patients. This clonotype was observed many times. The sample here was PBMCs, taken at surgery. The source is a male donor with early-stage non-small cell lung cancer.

This CDR3 is CASSFGQVAEETQYF. The CDR3 DNA reads as TGTGCCAGCAGCTTCGGACAAGTTGCCGAAGAGACCCAGTACTTC. The chain joins TRBV7-9 to TRBJ2-5, with D perhaps matching TRBD1 (5 bases). The V gene lost 3 bases and the J gene lost 3 bases, with 14 bases spanning the gap. The CDR3 contains 15 residues. Germline loops: CDR1 SEHNR, CDR2 FQNEAQ (reference sequence). Using reference TRBV7-9 and TRBJ2-5 for the parts outside the CDR3, the full variable domain is DTGVSQNPRHKITKRGQNVTFRCDPISEHNRLYWYRQTLGQGPEFLTYFQNEAQLEKSRLLSDRFSAERPKGSFSTLEIQRTEQGDSAMYLCASSFGQVAEETQYFGPGTRLLVL.